This T cell receptor beta chain appears in the sequencing data of a study of OX40 agonist ivuxolimab in advanced cancers. This CDR3 is built from 14 residues. Per the germline V gene, CDR1 is SNHLY and CDR2 is FYNNEI. Trimming took 6 bases from V and 4 from J, leaving 15 bases between them. The data were produced by immunoSEQ multiplex PCR, yet TCRdb's version contains in-frame clones alone and is incomplete. This sample yields under 55,000 clones, of which 80% to 90% are seen a single time; around 6.7% belongs to the top ten. The TCR sequence derives from an adult with an advanced solid tumor such as melanoma, head and neck, liver or kidney cancer. This chain uses TRBV2 with TRBJ1-2; no reliable D call. This material consisted of CD4+ or CD8+ T cells sorted from blood, taken in a trial of the OX40 agonist ivuxolimab. The CDR3 sequence: CASSDLRAGYGYTF. CDR3 DNA: TGTGCCAGCAGCGACCTTCGAGCAGGCTATGGCTACACCTTC.